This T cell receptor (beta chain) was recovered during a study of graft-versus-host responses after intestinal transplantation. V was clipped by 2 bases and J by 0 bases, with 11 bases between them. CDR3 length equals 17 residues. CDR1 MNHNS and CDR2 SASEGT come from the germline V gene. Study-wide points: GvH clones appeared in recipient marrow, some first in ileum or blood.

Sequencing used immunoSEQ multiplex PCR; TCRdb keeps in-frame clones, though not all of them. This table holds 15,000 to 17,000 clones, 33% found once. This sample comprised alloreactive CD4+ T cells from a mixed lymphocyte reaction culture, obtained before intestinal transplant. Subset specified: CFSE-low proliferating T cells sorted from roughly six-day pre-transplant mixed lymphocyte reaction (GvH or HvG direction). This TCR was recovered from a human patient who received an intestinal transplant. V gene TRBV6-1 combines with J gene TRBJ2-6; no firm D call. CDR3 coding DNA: TGTGCCAGCAGTGAACAGCCCTACAGCTCTGGGGCCAACGTCCTGACTTTC. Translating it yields CASSEQPYSSGANVLTF.